This T cell receptor (beta chain) was identified during a study of cytomegalovirus exposure and HLA in healthy donors. Notes on the study in general: The study put 150 to 200 TCR beta chains on its list as cytomegalovirus-associated.

Concerning this clone: Its target is unknown.

Trimming left V 5 bases short and J 4 bases short, with 11 bases between. CDR1 and CDR2 (germline): LGHNA, YNFKEQ. This CDR3 contains 14 residues. Produced via immunoSEQ multiplex PCR; TCRdb's table is partial and in-frame only. The table lists 150,000 to 200,000 clones, over 80% of them singletons. This rearrangement joins TRBV4-2 to TRBJ1-4; TRBD1 might be the D (5 bases). This receptor was taken from a young man in good health and CMV-seropositive. The sequenced sample consisted of PBMCs. For the CDR3, the DNA is TGTGCCAGCAGCATAAGACAGAATAATGAAAAACTGTTTTTT. Amino acids: CASSIRQNNEKLFF.